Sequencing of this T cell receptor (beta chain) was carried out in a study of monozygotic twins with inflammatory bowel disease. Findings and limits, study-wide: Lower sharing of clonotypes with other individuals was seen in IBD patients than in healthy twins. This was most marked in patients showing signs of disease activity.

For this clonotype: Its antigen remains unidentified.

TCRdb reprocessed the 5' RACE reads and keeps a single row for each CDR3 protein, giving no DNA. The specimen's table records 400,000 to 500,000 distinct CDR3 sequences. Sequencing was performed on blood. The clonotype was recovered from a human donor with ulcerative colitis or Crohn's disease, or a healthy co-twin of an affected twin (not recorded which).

CDR3 sequence reads: CASSLVRTEQFF. The chain links TRBV28 to TRBJ2-1. The germline gives CDR1 MDHEN, CDR2 SYDVKM. The CDR3 totals 12 residues.